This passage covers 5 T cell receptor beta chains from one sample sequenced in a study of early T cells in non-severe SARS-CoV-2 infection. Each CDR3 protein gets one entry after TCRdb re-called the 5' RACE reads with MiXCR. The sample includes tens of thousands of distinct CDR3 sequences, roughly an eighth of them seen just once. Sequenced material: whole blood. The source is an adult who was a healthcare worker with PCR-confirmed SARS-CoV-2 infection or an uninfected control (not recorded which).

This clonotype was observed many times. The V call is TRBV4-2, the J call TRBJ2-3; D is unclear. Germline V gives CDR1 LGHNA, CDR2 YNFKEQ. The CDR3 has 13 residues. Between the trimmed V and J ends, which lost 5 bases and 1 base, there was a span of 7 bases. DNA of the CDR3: TGTGCCAGCAGCATAAATCGCACAGATACGCAGTATTTT. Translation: CASSINRTDTQYF.

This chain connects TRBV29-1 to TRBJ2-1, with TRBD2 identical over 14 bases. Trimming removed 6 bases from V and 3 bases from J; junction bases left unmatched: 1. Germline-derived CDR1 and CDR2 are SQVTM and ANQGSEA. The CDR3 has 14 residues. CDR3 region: CSVGTSGSYNEQFF. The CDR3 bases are TGCAGCGTGGGGACTAGCGGGAGCTACAATGAGCAGTTCTTC.

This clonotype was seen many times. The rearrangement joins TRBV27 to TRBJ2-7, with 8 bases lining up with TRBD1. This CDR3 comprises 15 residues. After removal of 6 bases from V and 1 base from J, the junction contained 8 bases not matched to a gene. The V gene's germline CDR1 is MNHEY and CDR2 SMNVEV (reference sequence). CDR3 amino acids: CASSYSTGASYEQYF. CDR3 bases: TGTGCCAGCAGCTACTCGACAGGGGCGTCCTACGAGCAGTACTTC.

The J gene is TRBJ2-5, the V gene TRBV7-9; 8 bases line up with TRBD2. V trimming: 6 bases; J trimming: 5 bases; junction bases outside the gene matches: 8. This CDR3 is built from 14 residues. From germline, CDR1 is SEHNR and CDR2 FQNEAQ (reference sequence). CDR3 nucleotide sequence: TGTGCCAGCAGACCCCTTAGCGGGGCGGAGACCCAGTACTTC. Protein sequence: CASRPLSGAETQYF.

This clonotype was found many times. As DNA, the CDR3 is TGTGCCAGCAGTGAAGCAGGGGCAATTGAAGCTTTCTTT. Encoded protein: CASSEAGAIEAFF. V and J are TRBV25-1 and TRBJ1-1; possible D gene TRBD1, 6 bases. V was shortened by 2 bases and J by 7 bases, with 11 bases between the two germline ends. Per germline, CDR1 MGHDK and CDR2 SYGVNS. This CDR3 contains 13 residues.